The following is a TCR beta chain sequence with its context. What it binds is unknown. This entry belongs to a study of identifying expanded T cells in peripheral blood. Using immunoSEQ multiplex PCR, the repertoire was profiled, and TCRdb retains in-frame clones only, with some absent. The sample has about 58,000 clones; about four fifths are singletons. Study-wide points: Differentially abundant clones: roughly 1.3 between replicates, 15 to 17 at roughly 15 days, more than 18 at four. Variance in clone template counts between roughly 2-week samples significantly increased with total template count across all healthy donors.

Healthy donors had no documented immune events, such as infections, while sampled. The germline V gene has CDR1 ENHRY and CDR2 SYGVKD. This CDR3 spans 17 amino acids. The trim removed 6 bases at V and 3 bases at J, leaving 11 bases unmatched. The sample was blood. The source of this sequence is a person between 18 and 75 years old in good health. The chain uses TRBV10-3 and TRBJ1-2; 12 bases fit TRBD1. Written as DNA, the CDR3 is TGTGCCATCAGCACGGGACAGGGGGCTTCTCCATACTATGGCTACACCTTC. Translating it yields CAISTGQGASPYYGYTF.